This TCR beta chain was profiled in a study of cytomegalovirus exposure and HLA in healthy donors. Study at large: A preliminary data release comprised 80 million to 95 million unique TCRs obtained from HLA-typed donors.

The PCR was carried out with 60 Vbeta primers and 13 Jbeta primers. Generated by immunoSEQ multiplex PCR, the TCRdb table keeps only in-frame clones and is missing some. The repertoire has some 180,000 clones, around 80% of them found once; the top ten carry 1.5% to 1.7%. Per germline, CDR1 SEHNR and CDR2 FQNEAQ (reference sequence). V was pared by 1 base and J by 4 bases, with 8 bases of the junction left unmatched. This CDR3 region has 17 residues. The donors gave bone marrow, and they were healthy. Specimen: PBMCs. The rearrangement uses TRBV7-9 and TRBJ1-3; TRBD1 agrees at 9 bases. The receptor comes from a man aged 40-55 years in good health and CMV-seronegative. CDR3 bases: TGTGCCAGCAGCTTAGGGACAGGGGAAGGGTCCGGAAACACCATATATTTT. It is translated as CASSLGTGEGSGNTIYF. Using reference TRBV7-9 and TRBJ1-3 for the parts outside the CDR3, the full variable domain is DTGVSQNPRHKITKRGQNVTFRCDPISEHNRLYWYRQTLGQGPEFLTYFQNEAQLEKSRLLSDRFSAERPKGSFSTLEIQRTEQGDSAMYLCASSLGTGEGSGNTIYFGEGSWLTVV.